The present T cell receptor (beta chain) was sequenced within a study of PD-1 blockade in mismatch repair-deficient tumors. Study overall: Patients had around 11 mismatch repair-deficient cancer types and were previously treated and progressing.

Profiling relied on immunoSEQ multiplex PCR, and the TCRdb table lists in-frame clones only, not all of them. The sample yields 55,000 to 85,000 clones, 78% seen once. V gave up 8 bases and J gave up 12 bases, with 29 bases separating them. The CDR3 extends over 15 amino acids. The germline V gene has CDR1 SNHLY and CDR2 FYNNEI. This rearrangement joins TRBV2 to TRBJ2-7, with a weak D call TRBD1 (5 bases). The receptor comes from an adult with mismatch repair-deficient cancer. The source material was peripheral blood, sampled 2 weeks after starting pembrolizumab. CDR3 nucleotides: TGTGCCAGCTCGTCAGATGGGGCGAATATTCGAATGGGGTACTTC. Translating gives CASSSDGANIRMGYF.